Given below is one T cell receptor beta chain in context. The PCR was carried out with 60 Vbeta primers and 13 Jbeta primers. Only in-frame clones appear in the TCRdb table, and some are missing; sequencing was by immunoSEQ multiplex PCR. Recorded for this sample: under 95,000 clones. This entry comes from a study of cytomegalovirus exposure and HLA in healthy donors. Germline V gene sequence: CDR1 ENHRY, CDR2 SYGVKD. The V and J ends lost 3 bases and 8 bases respectively, with 13 bases between them. The length of the CDR3 is 13 residues. This clonotype was obtained from a man aged 45-60 years in good health and CMV-seronegative. The chain has TRBV10-3 and TRBJ1-2; D may be TRBD1 (6 bases). The sequenced material came from PBMCs. CDR3 loop: CAISDRQVQGYTF. As DNA, the CDR3 is TGTGCCATCAGTGATAGACAGGTTCAGGGCTACACCTTC.